Following are 29 T cell receptor beta chains from one sample sequenced in a study of cytomegalovirus exposure and HLA in healthy donors. This PCR relied on a set of 60 Vbeta primers and 13 Jbeta primers. Clones were read by immunoSEQ multiplex PCR, and TCRdb kept only the in-frame ones, dropping some. The sample has about 130,000 clones; approximately 69% are singletons. The sample taken for sequencing was PBMCs. All receptors come from a man aged 35 to 55 in good health and CMV-seropositive.

This clone was counted once. The V and J genes are TRBV2 and TRBJ1-2, with D unclear. The V gene lost 1 base and the J gene lost 5 bases, with 5 bases spanning the gap. This CDR3 spans 12 amino acids. Germline loops: CDR1 SNHLY, CDR2 FYNNEI. The CDR3 bases are TGTGCCAGCAGTGAAGTCCAATATGGCTACACCTTC. Protein sequence: CASSEVQYGYTF. The full variable domain, its missing parts supplied by reference TRBV2 and TRBJ1-2, is EPEVTQTPSHQVTQMGQEVILRCVPISNHLYFYWYRQILGQKVEFLVSFYNNEISEKSEIFDDQFSVERPDGSNFTLKIRSTKLEDSAMYFCASSEVQYGYTFGSGTRLTVV.

The chain uses TRBV11-2 and TRBJ2-5; weak D call: TRBD1 (6 bases). Germline V CDR1 and CDR2: SGHAT, FQNNGV. The CDR3 sequence is 13 residues long. Trimming stripped 4 bases from V and 5 bases from J, with 11 bases between. CDR3 residues: CASSSRGFETQYF. The CDR3 DNA sequence: TGTGCCAGCAGCTCCAGGGGTTTTGAGACCCAGTACTTC.

This clone was picked up a small number of times. The CDR3 loop is CASSLGQDNNEKLFF. The CDR3 DNA sequence: TGTGCCAGCAGCTTAGGCCAGGACAATAATGAAAAACTGTTTTTT. This chain links TRBV11-2 with TRBJ1-4; possibly TRBD1 for D (5 bases). Trimming cost V 1 base and J 4 bases, with 10 bases left between them. CDR1 SGHAT and CDR2 FQNNGV come from the germline V gene. CDR3 length: 15 residues.

The V gene is TRBV19, the J gene TRBJ2-2; 7 nucleotides agree with TRBD1. Germline V gives CDR1 LNHDA, CDR2 SQIVND (reference sequence). The ends lost 5 bases at V and 13 bases at J; junction bases unmatched: 13. The CDR3 extends over 14 amino acids. For the CDR3, the DNA is TGTGCCAGTAGTCCCGGACAGGTCGGAAAAGGGCTGTTTTTT. Its translation: CASSPGQVGKGLFF. Variable domain in full (rest from reference TRBV19 and TRBJ2-2): DGGITQSPKYLFRKEGQNVTLSCEQNLNHDAMYWYRQDPGQGLRLIYYSQIVNDFQKGDIAEGYSVSREKKESFPLTVTSAQKNPTAFYLCASSPGQVGKGLFFGEGSRLTVL.

The chain is built from TRBV5-4 and TRBJ2-1, with 9 positions matching TRBD2. This CDR3 region has 15 residues. After removal of 0 bases from V and 6 bases from J, the junction contained 4 bases not matched to a gene. The germline gives CDR1 SGHNT, CDR2 YYREEE (reference sequence). The CDR3 sequence is CASSLVAGELNEQFF. CDR3 coding DNA: TGTGCCAGCAGCTTGGTAGCGGGAGAGCTCAATGAGCAGTTCTTC.

The chain joins TRBV28 to TRBJ2-7; 11 bases agree with TRBD2. The germline V gene has CDR1 MDHEN and CDR2 SYDVKM. This CDR3 is 15 amino acids long. V was clipped by 6 bases and J by 3 bases; unmatched bases: 7. CDR3: CASREASGGYYEQYF. Written as DNA, the CDR3 is TGTGCCAGCAGAGAAGCTAGCGGGGGGTACTACGAGCAGTACTTC.

This clone was seen only a few times. This chain connects TRBV11-2 to TRBJ2-1, with D maybe TRBD2 (5 bases). Trimming cost V 1 base and J 10 bases, with 14 bases left between them. Germline lookup yields CDR1 SGHAT and CDR2 FQNNGV. The length of the CDR3 is 14 residues. CDR3 coding DNA: TGTGCCAGCAGCTTAGCCCCCTCGACGGGGGAGCAGTTCTTC. Translating gives CASSLAPSTGEQFF.

The chain uses TRBV5-1 and TRBJ2-7; D is possibly TRBD1 (5 bases). V was shortened by 2 bases and J by 5 bases, with 11 bases between the two germline ends. Germline V CDR1 and CDR2: SGHRS, YFSETQ. The CDR3 has 13 residues. The CDR3 region has the DNA TGCGCCAGCAGCTTTCAGGGTAGCAACGAGCAGTACTTC. As protein: CASSFQGSNEQYF.

The chain links TRBV28 to TRBJ1-5, with 12 bases lining up with TRBD1. The CDR3 sequence is 16 residues long. Germline CDR1 reads MDHEN; CDR2 reads SYDVKM. The trim removed 6 bases at V and 6 bases at J, leaving 9 bases unmatched. The CDR3 spells CASRLGTGGAFQPQHF. The CDR3, as DNA: TGTGCCAGCAGACTCGGGACAGGGGGCGCTTTTCAGCCCCAGCATTTT.

There are a few counts of this clone. The chain uses TRBV20-1 and TRBJ2-5, with D tentatively TRBD1 (5 bases). Germline CDR1 reads DFQATT; CDR2 reads SNEGSKA (reference sequence). The length of the CDR3 is 11 residues. The ends were cut back, 4 bases at V and 5 bases at J, with 8 bases in the middle. Here the CDR3 reads CSATNRETQYF. CDR3 DNA sequence: TGCAGTGCTACAAACAGGGAGACCCAGTACTTC.

As for this clone: The germline gene is not matched at one end of the junction; a read error may be the cause. V gene TRBV7-9 combines with J gene TRBJ2-3; 10 bases map to TRBD2. The CDR3 is 16 amino acids. Germline lookup yields CDR1 SEHNR and CDR2 FQNEAQ (reference sequence). The CDR3 sequence: CSSSIVLAGVSDTQYF. The DNA of the CDR3 is TGTTCCAGCAGCATCGTTCTAGCGGGAGTATCAGATACGCAGTATTTT.

This clone was observed a handful of times. CDR3 sequence: CASSLTGSTNEKLFF. Written as DNA, the CDR3 is TGCGCCAGCAGTCTGACAGGGTCAACTAATGAAAAACTGTTTTTT. This chain joins TRBV4-1 and TRBJ1-4; TRBD1 matches at 7 bases. The CDR3 covers 15 residues. Germline V gene sequence: CDR1 MGHRA, CDR2 YSYEKL. The junction had 4 bases not matched to a gene; V was cut back by 6 bases and J by 0 bases.

The chain recombines TRBV28 with TRBJ1-2; 8 nucleotides agree with TRBD1. Trimming at V came to 2 bases and at J to 7 bases, leaving 6 bases not matched to a gene. The CDR3 sequence is 14 residues long. Looked up from germline, CDR1 is MDHEN and CDR2 is SYDVKM. The CDR3 coding sequence is TGTGCCAGCAGTTTAGGGGCAGGGGGCGGTGGCTACACCTTC. Amino acid sequence: CASSLGAGGGGYTF.

The V gene is TRBV30, the J gene TRBJ2-2; TRBD2 is a possible D gene (5 bases). This CDR3 is built from 14 residues. The germline gives CDR1 GTSNPN, CDR2 SVGIG (reference sequence). V was pared by 8 bases and J by 2 bases, with 15 bases between. The CDR3 nucleotides are TGTGCCCGGAACCGAGGGCCAAACACCGGGGAGCTGTTTTTT. Encoded protein: CARNRGPNTGELFF.

This clone was counted between two and nine times. The J gene is TRBJ2-1, the V gene TRBV9; TRBD2 agrees at 9 bases. Germline lookup yields CDR1 SGDLS and CDR2 YYNGEE. This CDR3 is built from 17 residues. The ends lost 6 bases at V and 9 bases at J; junction bases unmatched: 19. CDR3 protein: CASNNLLAGGQLGEQFF. DNA for the CDR3: TGTGCCAGCAACAACCTCTTGGCGGGGGGGCAATTAGGTGAGCAGTTCTTC.

The chain couples TRBV6-5 to TRBJ2-1; TRBD2 matches at 11 bases. After removal of 6 bases from V and 7 bases from J, the junction contained 8 bases not matched to a gene. The length of the CDR3 is 15 residues. Germline CDR1 and CDR2: MNHEY and SVGAGI. The CDR3 DNA is TGTGCCAGCAGCCCCGGGACTAGCGGATTAAATGAGCAGTTCTTC. Amino acids: CASSPGTSGLNEQFF.

V is TRBV28 and J is TRBJ2-7, with a possible D match to TRBD1 (6 bases). The germline V gene encodes CDR1 MDHEN and CDR2 SYDVKM. With 8 bases removed from V and 4 bases from J, the gap between germline ends came to 21 bases. CDR3 length: 15 residues. The CDR3 is CASVSIRDTGYEQYF. In DNA form, the CDR3 reads TGTGCCAGCGTCTCCATCCGGGACACAGGATACGAGCAGTACTTC. The full variable domain, completed using reference TRBV28 and TRBJ2-7, is DVKVTQSSRYLVKRTGEKVFLECVQDMDHENMFWYRQDPGLGLRLIYFSYDVKMKEKGDIPEGYSVSREKKERFSLILESASTNQTSMYLCASVSIRDTGYEQYFGPGTRLTVT.

This clone was seen a few times. The J gene is TRBJ2-5, the V gene TRBV19; 8 nucleotides agree with TRBD2. This CDR3 is built from 15 residues. V lost 5 bases, J lost 3 bases, and 8 bases stayed unmatched. The germline V gene has CDR1 LNHDA and CDR2 SQIVND (reference sequence). This chain's CDR3 is CASSPPGLGKETQYF. The DNA of the CDR3 is TGTGCCAGTAGTCCACCGGGACTAGGGAAAGAGACCCAGTACTTC.

The J gene is TRBJ2-1, the V gene TRBV28, with 10 nucleotides matching TRBD2. Germline V gene lookup returns CDR1 MDHEN and CDR2 SYDVKM. This CDR3 region has 15 residues. V lost 9 bases to trimming and J lost 7 bases; unmatched junction nucleotides: 12. The CDR3 here is CASRAGGLSLNEQFF. DNA of the CDR3: TGTGCCAGTAGAGCGGGGGGGCTTTCCTTGAATGAGCAGTTCTTC.

V gene TRBV5-1 combines with J gene TRBJ2-2; TRBD2 agrees at 8 bases. Unmatched junction bases numbered 7, after V lost 4 bases and J lost 2 bases. The CDR3 has 16 amino acids. Germline values: CDR1 SGHRS, CDR2 YFSETQ. CDR3 region: CASSRDSGTNTGELFF. CDR3 sequence (DNA): TGCGCCAGCAGCCGCGATAGCGGGACTAACACCGGGGAGCTGTTTTTT.

The chain employs TRBV30 and TRBJ2-5; D uncertain. The germline gives CDR1 GTSNPN, CDR2 SVGIG (reference sequence). V lost 3 bases, J lost 5 bases, and 7 bases lay in between. The CDR3 is 11 residues long. CDR3 sequence (DNA): TGTGCCTGGAGGCGGAAGGAGACCCAGTACTTC. This encodes CAWRRKETQYF.

This clone was counted only a few times. The V and J genes are TRBV11-3 and TRBJ2-3, with TRBD1 matching 8 bases. The CDR3 extends over 16 amino acids. With 3 bases clipped from V and 5 bases from J, the junction kept 10 bases outside the gene matches. The germline gives CDR1 SGHNT, CDR2 YENEEA. The CDR3 sequence: CASSFGTGGMEDTQYF. The CDR3 coding sequence is TGTGCCAGCAGCTTTGGTACAGGGGGAATGGAAGATACGCAGTATTTT.

This clone has a handful of counts. The DNA of the CDR3 is TGTGCCAGCAGCTTAGTAGCCAGTCCTAACTATGGCTACACCTTC. It translates to CASSLVASPNYGYTF. The rearrangement links TRBV7-9 to TRBJ1-2; D is uncertain. Per germline, CDR1 SEHNR and CDR2 FQNEAQ (reference sequence). The V gene lost 1 base and the J gene lost 0 bases, with 9 bases spanning the gap. The CDR3 has 15 amino acids.

This rearrangement joins TRBV11-2 to TRBJ2-5; D unresolved. Germline CDR1 SGHAT, CDR2 FQNNGV. With 3 bases removed from V and 4 bases from J, the gap between germline ends came to 6 bases. CDR3 length equals 12 residues. CDR3 in amino acids: CASSLELETQYF. CDR3 DNA sequence: TGTGCCAGCAGCTTGGAGTTAGAGACCCAGTACTTC.

The chain is built from TRBV7-8 and TRBJ2-5; 7 bases map to TRBD1. The end of the DNA is better explained by TRBJ2-7, so the J call may be wrong. CDR3 length equals 15 residues. CDR1 and CDR2 from the germline V gene are SGHVS and FQNEAQ. In DNA, the CDR3 is TGTGCCAGCAGCTCTCCGGGACAGCTATCCTACGAGCAGTACTTC. It encodes CASSSPGQLSYEQYF.

This clone was found a few times. The same CDR3 arises from other DNA sequences in this sample as well. The rearrangement links TRBV6-5 to TRBJ2-7; 7 positions agree with TRBD2. V was clipped by 5 bases and J by 0 bases; unmatched bases: 4. Germline loops: CDR1 MNHEY, CDR2 SVGAGI. The CDR3 length is 14 residues. For the CDR3, the DNA is TGTGCCAGCAGTGGGCGGGGGAGCTCCTACGAGCAGTACTTC. This codes for CASSGRGSSYEQYF.

This clone was counted between two and nine times. The chain employs TRBV6-5 and TRBJ1-5, with D hard to call. This CDR3 spans 14 amino acids. Germline V gives CDR1 MNHEY, CDR2 SVGAGI. V gave up 2 bases and J gave up 7 bases, with 12 bases separating them. CDR3 loop: CASSYTRVGQPQHF. CDR3 nucleotides: TGTGCCAGCAGTTACACGAGGGTTGGCCAGCCCCAGCATTTT.

V is TRBV7-8 and J is TRBJ2-2; D gene unclear. The CDR3 loop spans 16 amino acids. Deletions cut 4 bases from V and 7 bases from J, with 19 bases between. Per germline, CDR1 SGHVS and CDR2 FQNEAQ. The CDR3 protein is CASSSPLRVDGGELFF. Here the CDR3 DNA reads TGTGCCAGCAGCTCCCCCCTGAGAGTTGATGGCGGGGAGCTGTTTTTT.

V is TRBV9 and J is TRBJ2-3, with TRBD2 matching over 9 bases. This CDR3 region has 15 residues. The ends lost 0 bases at V and 7 bases at J; junction bases unmatched: 6. Per germline, CDR1 SGDLS and CDR2 YYNGEE. For the CDR3, the DNA is TGTGCCAGCAGCGTAGTAGGCGGGAGGGCAAATACGCAGTATTTT. Translation gives CASSVVGGRANTQYF. Complete variable domain (other parts from reference TRBV9 and TRBJ2-3): DSGVTQTPKHLITATGQRVTLRCSPRSGDLSVYWYQQSLDQGLQFLIQYYNGEERAKGNILERFSAQQFPDLHSELNLSSLELGDSALYFCASSVVGGRANTQYFGPGTRLTVL.